A selection of T cell receptor beta chains follows, all from one sample in a study of immune evolution from preneoplasia to lung adenocarcinoma. The data were produced by immunoSEQ multiplex PCR, yet TCRdb's version contains in-frame clones alone and is incomplete. This sample has over 6,000 clones, with around 80% found just once. Sequencing was performed on FFPE minimally invasive lung adenocarcinoma tissue. The receptors were gathered from a person aged 60 to 85 with lung adenocarcinoma. Both conserved end residues are part of each CDR3. D genes are given only for firm matches. Clone size is shown for a subset of rows, as once, few, many or a class of expanded clone.

clone_size: .
d_call: TRBD1
v_call: TRBV5-1
j_call: TRBJ2-1
cdr3_nt: TGCGCCAGCAGCACGAACTGGACAGGGCTCAATGAGCAGTTCTTC
cdr3_aa: CASSTNWTGLNEQFF

clone_size: few
d_call: TRBD2
v_call: TRBV7-3
j_call: TRBJ2-3
cdr3_nt: TGTGCCAGCAGGATCGGCGCGGGGGAAACAGATACGCAGTATTTT
cdr3_aa: CASRIGAGETDTQYF

clone_size: .
d_call: .
v_call: TRBV5-1
j_call: TRBJ2-7
cdr3_nt: TGCGCCAGCAGCTTAGGCGGGGACGAGCAGTACTTC
cdr3_aa: CASSLGGDEQYF

clone_size: .
d_call: TRBD2
v_call: TRBV5-1
j_call: TRBJ2-5
cdr3_nt: TGCGCCAGCACCTCCGGCGGGAGGGCCGGTAGGGAGACCCAGTACTTC
cdr3_aa: CASTSGGRAGRETQYF

clone_size: .
d_call: .
v_call: TRBV30
j_call: TRBJ2-3
cdr3_nt: TGTGCCTGGAGGCAGGGAAACAGAGATACGCAGTATTTT
cdr3_aa: CAWRQGNRDTQYF

clone_size: .
d_call: TRBD2
v_call: TRBV29-1
j_call: TRBJ2-3
cdr3_nt: TGCAGCGTTGAAGATCAGCCTAGCGGGAGGGGGCAGTATTTT
cdr3_aa: CSVEDQPSGRGQYF

clone_size: .
d_call: .
v_call: TRBV6-5
j_call: TRBJ2-3
cdr3_nt: TGTGCCAGCAGTCAGACTAGGGGCACAGATACGCAGTATTTT
cdr3_aa: CASSQTRGTDTQYF

clone_size: .
d_call: .
v_call: TRBV1
j_call: TRBJ2-7
cdr3_nt: TGCACCAGCAGCCGGCGATATGGGGCTGAACCCTTTTACGAGCAGTACTTC
cdr3_aa: CTSSRRYGAEPFYEQYF

clone_size: .
d_call: .
v_call: TRBV7-3
j_call: TRBJ1-1
cdr3_nt: TGTGCCAGCAGCTTCGACGGTAACACTGAAGCTTTCTTT
cdr3_aa: CASSFDGNTEAFF

clone_size: once
d_call: .
v_call: TRBV5-1
j_call: TRBJ2-7
cdr3_nt: TGCGCCAGCAGCTCGCAGGAGGGGGTATATGGGGAGCAGTACTTC
cdr3_aa: CASSSQEGVYGEQYF

clone_size: .
d_call: .
v_call: TRBV30
j_call: TRBJ2-6
cdr3_nt: TGTGCCTGGACCCTCACCGGGACAACGGTCTCTGGGGCCAACGTCCTGACTTTC
cdr3_aa: CAWTLTGTTVSGANVLTF

clone_size: .
d_call: TRBD1
v_call: TRBV5-5
j_call: TRBJ1-3
cdr3_nt: TGTGCCAGCAGCTTTGGGACAGTCTCTGGAAACACCATATATTTT
cdr3_aa: CASSFGTVSGNTIYF

clone_size: .
d_call: .
v_call: TRBV10-3
j_call: TRBJ1-1
cdr3_nt: TGTGCCACCCACCCCCAGGGGTTGAACACTGAAGCTTTCTTT
cdr3_aa: CATHPQGLNTEAFF

clone_size: .
d_call: .
v_call: TRBV6-4
j_call: TRBJ1-1
cdr3_nt: TGTGCCAGCAGTATGGGGCATACAACTGAAGCTTTCTTT
cdr3_aa: CASSMGHTTEAFF

clone_size: .
d_call: TRBD1
v_call: TRBV6-1
j_call: TRBJ2-3
cdr3_nt: TGTGCCAGCAGTGAGGGACAGGGGGCAGATACGCAGTATTTT
cdr3_aa: CASSEGQGADTQYF

clone_size: .
d_call: .
v_call: TRBV29-1
j_call: TRBJ2-7
cdr3_nt: TGCAGCGTTGATAGGTCAGGGAACGAGCAGTACTTC
cdr3_aa: CSVDRSGNEQYF

clone_size: .
d_call: .
v_call: TRBV27
j_call: TRBJ2-7
cdr3_nt: TGTGCCAGCAGTCCCCTAGGGACTGACTACGAGCAGTACTTC
cdr3_aa: CASSPLGTDYEQYF

clone_size: .
d_call: .
v_call: TRBV11-3
j_call: TRBJ1-1
cdr3_nt: TGTGCCAGCAGCTTCTTTGGAGGGGGGGACGGGGCTTTCTTT
cdr3_aa: CASSFFGGGDGAFF

clone_size: .
d_call: TRBD2
v_call: TRBV9
j_call: TRBJ2-1
cdr3_nt: TGTGCCAGCACCGCGGGAGATCTAAACAATGAGCAGTTCTTC
cdr3_aa: CASTAGDLNNEQFF

clone_size: .
d_call: TRBD1
v_call: TRBV9
j_call: TRBJ2-3
cdr3_nt: TGTGCCAGCAGCGCGGACAGGGGCCCGCCAGATACGCAGTATTTT
cdr3_aa: CASSADRGPPDTQYF

clone_size: .
d_call: .
v_call: TRBV28
j_call: TRBJ2-7
cdr3_nt: TGTGCCAGCAGCCGCCCTAAATACGAGCAGTACTTC
cdr3_aa: CASSRPKYEQYF

clone_size: .
d_call: TRBD1
v_call: TRBV6-5
j_call: TRBJ2-7
cdr3_nt: TGTGCCAGCAGGGGACAGGGGTTGGACCGCTACGAGCAGTACTTC
cdr3_aa: CASRGQGLDRYEQYF

clone_size: .
d_call: TRBD2
v_call: TRBV18
j_call: TRBJ2-3
cdr3_nt: TGTGCCAGCTCGCCGACTAGCGGGGCTAGCACAGATACGCAGTATTTT
cdr3_aa: CASSPTSGASTDTQYF

clone_size: .
d_call: .
v_call: TRBV5-1
j_call: TRBJ2-1
cdr3_nt: TGCGCCAGCAGCTTAGCGGTTGGGTACAATGAGCAGTTCTTC
cdr3_aa: CASSLAVGYNEQFF

clone_size: .
d_call: .
v_call: TRBV5-6
j_call: TRBJ2-1
cdr3_nt: TGTGCCAGCAGCCCAGACAAGGAAACCTACAATGAGCAGTTCTTC
cdr3_aa: CASSPDKETYNEQFF

clone_size: .
d_call: TRBD2
v_call: TRBV5-1
j_call: TRBJ2-1
cdr3_nt: TGCGCCAGCAGCAATCTAGCGGGAGGGCCCAATGAGCAGTTCTTC
cdr3_aa: CASSNLAGGPNEQFF

clone_size: .
d_call: TRBD1
v_call: TRBV4-2
j_call: TRBJ2-1
cdr3_nt: TGTGCCAGCAGCCCCGGACAGGGACCCTACAATGAGCAGTTCTTC
cdr3_aa: CASSPGQGPYNEQFF

clone_size: .
d_call: .
v_call: TRBV29-1
j_call: TRBJ2-7
cdr3_nt: TGCAGCGTTGAAGACGGGAGTAGCAACGAGCAGTACTTC
cdr3_aa: CSVEDGSSNEQYF

clone_size: .
d_call: .
v_call: TRBV11-3
j_call: TRBJ2-1
cdr3_nt: TGTGCCAGCAGCTTAGTGCACAATGAGCAGTTCTTC
cdr3_aa: CASSLVHNEQFF

clone_size: .
d_call: .
v_call: TRBV28
j_call: TRBJ2-7
cdr3_nt: TGTGCCAGCAGTTCCTACTACGAGCAGTACTTC
cdr3_aa: CASSSYYEQYF

clone_size: .
d_call: .
v_call: TRBV10-2
j_call: TRBJ2-2
cdr3_nt: TGCGCCAGCACCACCAACACCGGGGAGCTGTTTTTT
cdr3_aa: CASTTNTGELFF

clone_size: .
d_call: .
v_call: TRBV5-1
j_call: TRBJ2-7
cdr3_nt: TGCGCCAGCAGATCAGCTGTAAGCTCCTACGAGCAGTACTTC
cdr3_aa: CASRSAVSSYEQYF

clone_size: .
d_call: .
v_call: TRBV9
j_call: TRBJ1-2
cdr3_nt: TGTGCCAGCAGCGTAGCTACGGCAGGGGTTGGCTACACCTTC
cdr3_aa: CASSVATAGVGYTF

clone_size: once
d_call: .
v_call: TRBV7-6
j_call: TRBJ2-5
cdr3_nt: TGTGCCAGCAGCCCGCAGCGGGTAAACCAAGAGACCCAGTACTTC
cdr3_aa: CASSPQRVNQETQYF

clone_size: .
d_call: TRBD2
v_call: TRBV7-9
j_call: TRBJ2-1
cdr3_nt: TGTGCCAGCAGCTTAGCGGGAGGGCCGAGAAATGAGCAGTTCTTC
cdr3_aa: CASSLAGGPRNEQFF

clone_size: .
d_call: TRBD2
v_call: TRBV7-9
j_call: TRBJ2-1
cdr3_nt: TGTGCCAGCAGCTTGGGACTAGCGGGCGACAATGAGCAGTTCTTC
cdr3_aa: CASSLGLAGDNEQFF

clone_size: .
d_call: TRBD1
v_call: TRBV10-3
j_call: TRBJ2-7
cdr3_nt: TGTGCCATCAGCACCGGGACAGGGGTCGAGCAGTACTTC
cdr3_aa: CAISTGTGVEQYF

clone_size: .
d_call: TRBD1
v_call: TRBV2
j_call: TRBJ1-2
cdr3_nt: TGTGCCAGCACCGACAGGGGGTATGGCTACACCTTC
cdr3_aa: CASTDRGYGYTF

clone_size: .
d_call: .
v_call: TRBV5-4
j_call: TRBJ2-7
cdr3_nt: TGTGCCAGCAGCTGGGGGCTAGCTGACGAGCAGTACTTC
cdr3_aa: CASSWGLADEQYF

clone_size: .
d_call: TRBD1
v_call: TRBV5-6
j_call: TRBJ1-2
cdr3_nt: TGTGCCAGCAGCTTGGATGGGACAGGGAGGGTCGGCTACACCTTC
cdr3_aa: CASSLDGTGRVGYTF

clone_size: .
d_call: .
v_call: TRBV18
j_call: TRBJ1-1
cdr3_nt: TGTGCCAGCCAGGACAACACTGAAGCTTTCTTT
cdr3_aa: CASQDNTEAFF

clone_size: .
d_call: TRBD1
v_call: TRBV25-1
j_call: TRBJ2-7
cdr3_nt: TGTGCCAGCAGTCCGGGACAGGGGGCCTACGAGCAGTACTTC
cdr3_aa: CASSPGQGAYEQYF